The 10 T cell receptor beta chains below come from one sample, sequenced in a study of radiation and T cells in renal cell carcinoma (dated by TCRdb to 2018 to 2020). The protocol used for the library was the immunoSEQ multiplex PCR assay. Imported from immuneACCESS, the table was reduced by TCRdb to in-frame sequences with V and J called. These copies leave out some clones; in studies compared against another copy, an unresolved V gene accounts for under half, and the cause of the remainder is not known. In all, the sample holds around 80,000 clones, and about 80% of those were seen once. The ten largest clones capture around 5.5% of the sample. This sample's time point label indicates: blood 2 weeks post-SBRT. The treatment or condition label corresponds to: 15 Gy SBRT to primary tumor, nephrectomy 4 weeks later. This specimen consisted of blood, obtained from a patient whose treatment included radiotherapy and nephrectomy. The source of these receptors is a man in his sixties with renal cell carcinoma.

This sequence joins TRBV5-1 and TRBJ2-1; no clear D gene. The CDR3 runs 15 residues. V dropped 1 base and J dropped 9 bases, with 17 bases sitting between them. Germline CDR1 and CDR2: SGHRS and YFSETQ. CDR3 DNA: TGCGCCAGCAGCTTGTGGTCCAATAAGGACGGTGAGCAGTTCTTC. Translated, it gives CASSLWSNKDGEQFF.

In this sample, this clone turned up once. The chain employs TRBV9 and TRBJ2-2; 7 bases match TRBD2. V lost 3 bases and J lost 4; bases outside the gene matches: 9. Looked up from germline, CDR1 is SGDLS and CDR2 is YYNGEE. This CDR3 region has 16 residues. The CDR3 loop reads CASSGIGGGVTGELFF. The CDR3 nucleotides read TGTGCCAGCAGCGGGATCGGGGGAGGGGTCACCGGGGAGCTGTTTTTT.

The genes are TRBV28 and TRBJ1-5; D is possibly TRBD1 (6 bases). CDR1 MDHEN and CDR2 SYDVKM come from the germline V gene. V lost 7 bases, J lost 0 bases, and 13 bases lay in between. CDR3 length equals 15 residues. The CDR3 sequence: CASKDGQLSNQPQHF. In nucleotides, the CDR3 is TGTGCCAGCAAAGATGGACAGCTTAGCAATCAGCCCCAGCATTTT.

The chain uses TRBV4-1 and TRBJ2-5; 8 bases are shared with TRBD2. Germline CDR1 is MGHRA and CDR2 is YSYEKL. This CDR3 contains 18 residues. With V trimmed by 0 bases and J by 5 bases, 14 bases remained unmatched. The CDR3: CASSQDLTGGWREETQYF. CDR3 DNA sequence: TGCGCCAGCAGCCAAGATTTAACGGGAGGGTGGCGTGAGGAGACCCAGTACTTC.

The chain has TRBV28 and TRBJ1-2; D possibly corresponds to TRBD1 (6 bases). The germline V gene has CDR1 MDHEN and CDR2 SYDVKM. V was clipped by 3 bases and J by 3 bases, with 8 bases between them. The CDR3 spans 13 residues. The CDR3 reads CASSFNRDYGYTF. The CDR3 DNA follows: TGTGCCAGCAGTTTTAACAGGGACTATGGCTACACCTTC.

By proportion, this clone is medium-sized. The chain carries TRBV4-2 and TRBJ2-7; TRBD2 aligns across 11 bases. V shed 1 base and J 1 base; nucleotides not matched to a gene: 0. The length of the CDR3 is 15 residues. Germline CDR1 reads LGHNA; CDR2 reads YNFKEQ. DNA of the CDR3: TGTGCCAGCAGCCAAGGACTAGCGGGATCCTACGAGCAGTACTTC. This encodes CASSQGLAGSYEQYF.

About this clone: At the DNA level, this CDR3 is encoded by other sequences in the same sample as well. The J gene is TRBJ2-5, the V gene TRBV6-5, with 9 bases fitting TRBD1. The CDR3 extends over 15 amino acids. V lost 5 bases and J lost 0; bases outside the gene matches: 4. The germline gives CDR1 MNHEY, CDR2 SVGAGI. CDR3 amino acids: CASSPGTGYQETQYF. The CDR3 DNA is TGTGCCAGCAGTCCCGGGACAGGGTACCAAGAGACCCAGTACTTC.

V is TRBV27 and J is TRBJ2-6, with 8 bases matching TRBD1. The trim removed 2 bases at V and 0 bases at J, leaving 6 bases unmatched. Germline V gene sequence: CDR1 MNHEY, CDR2 SMNVEV (reference sequence). The CDR3 length is 18 residues. CDR3 amino acids: CASSLNTGGLSGANVLTF. CDR3 DNA: TGTGCCAGCAGTTTAAACACAGGGGGACTCTCTGGGGCCAACGTCCTGACTTTC.

This clone was seen just once. V is TRBV5-1 and J is TRBJ1-2, with TRBD1 identical over 10 bases. Trimming cost V 4 bases and J 4 bases; bases outside gene matches: 7. There are 15 residues in the CDR3. The germline CDR1 and CDR2 sequences are SGHRS and YFSETQ. The CDR3 loop reads CASSPRQGAPYGYTF. The CDR3 bases are TGCGCCAGCAGCCCGCGACAGGGGGCGCCCTATGGCTACACCTTC.

With respect to this clone: A single base separates this from a much larger clone, so it may be a read error. At the DNA level, this CDR3 is encoded by other sequences in the same sample as well. V usage is TRBV12-5 and J usage is TRBJ1-1; the D gene is possibly TRBD1 (5 bases). V was clipped by 2 bases and J by 4 bases, with 14 bases between them. CDR1 is LGHNT, CDR2 FRNRAP, per germline. The CDR3 has 15 amino acids. CDR3 nucleotide sequence: TGTGCTAGTGGTTTGATGGGGGGAATAAGCACTGAAGCTTTCTTT. Residues: CASGLMGGISTEAFF.